The 12 T cell receptor beta chains in this list originate from one sample, sequenced in a study of OX40 agonist ivuxolimab in advanced cancers. Profiling relied on immunoSEQ multiplex PCR, and the TCRdb table lists in-frame clones only, not all of them. The repertoire includes some 61,000 clones, just under 90% of them detected once, and less than 6% sits in the top ten. This sample comprised CD4+ or CD8+ T cells sorted from blood, obtained in a trial of the OX40 agonist ivuxolimab. These receptors came from an adult with an advanced solid tumor such as melanoma, head and neck, liver or kidney cancer.

V and J are TRBV7-8 and TRBJ2-1, with 12 nucleotides matching TRBD2. The germline gives CDR1 SGHVS, CDR2 FQNEAQ. This CDR3 contains 16 residues. With V trimmed by 3 bases and J by 6 bases, 6 bases remained unmatched. The CDR3: CASSFTGTSGSNEQFF. The CDR3 DNA follows: TGTGCCAGCAGCTTCACTGGGACTAGCGGGTCCAATGAGCAGTTCTTC.

The chain is built from TRBV28 and TRBJ2-7, with D perhaps TRBD2 (6 bases). V was shortened by 6 bases and J by 0 bases, with 15 bases between the two germline ends. The CDR3 is 15 amino acids. The germline V gene has CDR1 MDHEN and CDR2 SYDVKM. The CDR3, as DNA: TGTGCCAGCAGGGACTACAAGGTTGGCTCCTACGAGCAGTACTTC. Its protein product is CASRDYKVGSYEQYF.

The chain links TRBV7-2 to TRBJ1-6; no reliable D call. In germline, CDR1 is SGHTA, CDR2 FQGNSA. The CDR3 has 15 residues. The germline V and J ends were trimmed by 5 bases and 6 bases, with 14 bases remaining between them. CDR3 bases: TGTGCCAGCAGCGTCCTGGCTGGAGGTAATTCACCCCTCCACTTT. It encodes CASSVLAGGNSPLHF.

The J gene is TRBJ1-4, the V gene TRBV5-1, with D maybe TRBD1 (6 bases). The ends were cut back, 0 bases at V and 8 bases at J, with 11 bases in the middle. CDR3 length: 14 residues. In germline, CDR1 is SGHRS, CDR2 YFSETQ. As DNA, the CDR3 is TGCGCCAGCAGCTTGGACCCAGGGGTAGAAAAACTGTTTTTT. It codes for CASSLDPGVEKLFF.

The J gene is TRBJ1-1, the V gene TRBV28; D unclear. The CDR3 has 14 amino acids. Germline assignment: CDR1 MDHEN and CDR2 SYDVKM. Trimming cost V 1 base and J 6 bases, with 12 bases left between them. The CDR3 is CASSLFPGDAEAFF. Here the CDR3 DNA reads TGTGCCAGCAGTTTATTCCCGGGTGACGCTGAAGCTTTCTTT. Combining the CDR3 with reference TRBV28 and TRBJ1-1 gives the whole variable domain DVKVTQSSRYLVKRTGEKVFLECVQDMDHENMFWYRQDPGLGLRLIYFSYDVKMKEKGDIPEGYSVSREKKERFSLILESASTNQTSMYLCASSLFPGDAEAFFGQGTRLTVV.

The chain employs TRBV7-8 and TRBJ2-3; the D is unclear. The CDR3 is made up of 15 amino acids. Looked up from germline, CDR1 is SGHVS and CDR2 is FQNEAQ. V was clipped by 1 base and J by 2 bases, with 10 bases between them. For the CDR3, the DNA is TGTGCCAGCAGCTTAGTTCAAGGATTCACAGATACGCAGTATTTT. Translating gives CASSLVQGFTDTQYF.

V is TRBV29-1 and J is TRBJ2-5; TRBD2 might be the D (5 bases). With 4 bases removed from V and 4 bases from J, the gap between germline ends came to 10 bases. This CDR3 comprises 12 residues. Per germline, CDR1 SQVTM and CDR2 ANQGSEA. CDR3 in amino acids: CSVGGGGETQYF. CDR3 sequence (DNA): TGCAGCGTTGGAGGCGGAGGAGAGACCCAGTACTTC.

The chain has TRBV7-2 and TRBJ2-5, with unresolved D. The CDR3 runs 13 residues. The V gene lost 1 base and the J gene lost 5 bases, with 8 bases spanning the gap. CDR1 is SGHTA, CDR2 FQGNSA, per germline. The CDR3: CASSLVGTETQYF. In DNA, the CDR3 is TGTGCCAGCAGCTTAGTTGGAACGGAGACCCAGTACTTC.

The rearrangement uses TRBV19 and TRBJ2-7; 10 nucleotides agree with TRBD2. Trimming took 1 base from V and 3 from J; bases not matched to a gene: 6. Per germline, CDR1 LNHDA and CDR2 SQIVND (reference sequence). This CDR3 spans 16 amino acids. This CDR3 is CASSIAGLAEHYEQYF. The CDR3 nucleotides are TGTGCCAGTAGTATAGCTGGACTAGCGGAACACTACGAGCAGTACTTC.

In the case of this clone: Other nucleotide sequences from this sample produce the same CDR3. The chain links TRBV5-1 to TRBJ2-5; 8 bases map to TRBD1. CDR3 length: 15 residues. Losses at the gene ends were 2 bases for V and 1 base for J; bases not matched to a gene: 4. Germline values: CDR1 SGHRS, CDR2 YFSETQ. DNA of the CDR3: TGCGCCAGCAGCTTATCCGGACAGGGCCAAGAGACCCAGTACTTC. Translation gives CASSLSGQGQETQYF. The full variable domain, with the rest looked up from reference TRBV5-1 and TRBJ2-5, is KAGVTQTPRYLIKTRGQQVTLSCSPISGHRSVSWYQQTPGQGLQFLFEYFSETQRNKGNFPGRFSGRQFSNSRSEMNVSTLELGDSALYLCASSLSGQGQETQYFGPGTRLLVL.

The J gene is TRBJ2-1, the V gene TRBV7-2, with 12 bases aligning to TRBD2. The CDR3 loop spans 13 amino acids. Germline V gene sequence: CDR1 SGHTA, CDR2 FQGNSA. After removal of 5 bases from V and 8 bases from J, the junction contained 1 base not matched to a gene. The CDR3 region has the DNA TGTGCCAGCAGCACTAGCGGGAGGCATGAGCAGTTCTTC. Translation: CASSTSGRHEQFF.

The chain uses TRBV10-3 and TRBJ2-7, with 9 bases lining up with TRBD2. Looked up from germline, CDR1 is ENHRY and CDR2 is SYGVKD. V lost 4 bases to trimming and J lost 4 bases; unmatched junction nucleotides: 17. This CDR3 comprises 18 residues. CDR3 residues: CAISGIAGVKSGVYEQYF. The CDR3 DNA follows: TGTGCCATCAGTGGAATAGCGGGAGTGAAAAGTGGGGTTTACGAGCAGTACTTC.